The TCR beta chain under discussion was sequenced for a study of beta chain features in type 1 diabetes. General study points: Researchers could not determine here whether HLA type influences TCRB rearrangement.

This clone has only a few counts. Its antigen is still unknown. The investigators reverse transcribed all of the isolated RNA, so they sequenced expressed TCRB transcripts. Sequencing was performed with immunoSEQ multiplex PCR; in TCRdb, only in-frame clones are kept and a portion is missing. The sample lists about 900,000 clones, about a sixth occurring once. Per the germline V gene, CDR1 is LNHDA and CDR2 is SQIVND (reference sequence). Unmatched junction bases numbered 9, after V lost 4 bases and J lost 2 bases. This CDR3 is 17 amino acids long. The rearrangement links TRBV19 to TRBJ2-3, with 10 bases aligning to TRBD2. Sequencing used naive CD4+ T cells from blood. This clonotype originated in a woman aged 18-30 years in good health. CDR3 loop: CASSKPRTSGNTDTQYF. The CDR3 DNA is TGTGCCAGTAGTAAGCCACGGACTAGCGGCAACACAGATACGCAGTATTTT.